These T cell receptor beta chains were read from a single sample in a study of cytomegalovirus exposure and HLA in healthy donors. Sequenced by immunoSEQ multiplex PCR; TCRdb stores in-frame clones only, minus some. The sample contains 75,000 to 95,000 clones, about four fifths of which appear only once. Material for sequencing was PBMCs. These receptors came from a woman between 18 and 30 years old in good health and CMV-seropositive. Each CDR3 is given with its conserved first and last residue. The D gene is left open where the match is weak. Not every row has a clone size; where given, it reads once, few, many or a size class.

>TRBD2|.|TRBJ2-1|TRBV28
TGTGCCAGCAGTTGGCCGCGGACTAGCGGGGAGTTCTTC
CASSWPRTSGEFF
>TRBD1|.|TRBJ2-1|TRBV19
TGTGCCAGTAGTATAGTAGGGGGCCAAATGGGCTCCTACAATGAGCAGTTCTTC
CASSIVGGQMGSYNEQFF
>.|few|TRBJ1-1|TRBV25-1
TGTGCCAGCAGTCTACCCGGGGGGCGTCAAGCTTTCTTT
CASSLPGGRQAFF
>.|.|TRBJ2-1|TRBV6-1
TGTGCCAGCAGTGAAGCGGGCAGGGCGGTTGAGCAGTTCTTC
CASSEAGRAVEQFF
>.|once|TRBJ1-5|TRBV9
TGTGCCAGCAGCGTAGAAGGGGTTCAGCCCCAGCATTTT
CASSVEGVQPQHF
>TRBD2|.|TRBJ2-7|TRBV19
TGTGCCAGTAGTATAGGTCCGGGAGGTGGCGAGCAGTACTTC
CASSIGPGGGEQYF
>.|.|TRBJ2-1|TRBV27
TGTGCCAGCAGCCCGATGGGCAGGGAGGTCAATGAGCAGTTCTTC
CASSPMGREVNEQFF
>TRBD2|.|TRBJ2-3|TRBV6-1
TGTGCCAGCAGTGAAGGCACTAGCGGGGTAGATACGCAGTATTTT
CASSEGTSGVDTQYF
>TRBD2|.|TRBJ2-3|TRBV7-2
TGTGCCAGCAGCTTTTTGGTAGTAGCGGGGAGCACAGATACGCAGTATTTT
CASSFLVVAGSTDTQYF
>.|few|TRBJ1-4|TRBV6-1
TGTGCCAGCAGTGAGGGGGTAACAGGGAGCCATGAAAAACTGTTTTTT
CASSEGVTGSHEKLFF
>TRBD1|.|TRBJ1-2|TRBV28
TGTGCCAGCAGTCCGGGACAGCGAAGGTCTGGCTACACCTTC
CASSPGQRRSGYTF
>TRBD1|.|TRBJ1-2|TRBV29-1
TGCAGCACAAGGACAGGGGGGTTTGAAGGCGGCTACACCTTC
CSTRTGGFEGGYTF
>.|.|TRBJ1-2|TRBV19
TGTGCCAGTAGTATAGATTTGTGGGGGCCAGGATATGGCTACACCTTC
CASSIDLWGPGYGYTF
>.|.|TRBJ1-2|TRBV12-1
TGTGCCAGCAGCTTCCCTCCAGGGGACTATGGCTACACCTTC
CASSFPPGDYGYTF
>TRBD1|.|TRBJ1-5|TRBV19
TGTGCCAGTGAAGACAGGGCAGGTCAGCCCCAGCATTTT
CASEDRAGQPQHF
>.|few|TRBJ1-5|TRBV19
TGTGCCAGTAGTGGGTCAGCGAGTTCGTCCCAGCATTTT
CASSGSASSSQHF
>.|.|TRBJ1-1|TRBV19
TGTGCCAGTAGTCGCTATTGGTCGGACAGTTCGAACACTGAAGCTTTCTTT
CASSRYWSDSSNTEAFF
>.|.|TRBJ1-2|TRBV27
TGTGCCAGCAGTGGGGCAGATAACTATGGCTACACCTTC
CASSGADNYGYTF